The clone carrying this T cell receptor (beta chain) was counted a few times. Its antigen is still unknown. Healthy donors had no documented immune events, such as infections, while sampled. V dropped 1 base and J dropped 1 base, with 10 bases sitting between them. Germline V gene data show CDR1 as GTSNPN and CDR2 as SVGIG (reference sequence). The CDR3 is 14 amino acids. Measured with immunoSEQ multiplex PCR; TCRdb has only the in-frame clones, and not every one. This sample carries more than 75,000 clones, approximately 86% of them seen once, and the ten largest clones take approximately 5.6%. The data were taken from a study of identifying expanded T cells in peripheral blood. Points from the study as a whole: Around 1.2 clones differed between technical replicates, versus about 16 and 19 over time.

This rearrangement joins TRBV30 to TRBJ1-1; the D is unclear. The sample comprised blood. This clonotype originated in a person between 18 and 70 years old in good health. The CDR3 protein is CAWSADVTNTEAFF. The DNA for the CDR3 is TGTGCCTGGAGTGCCGACGTCACGAACACTGAAGCTTTCTTT.